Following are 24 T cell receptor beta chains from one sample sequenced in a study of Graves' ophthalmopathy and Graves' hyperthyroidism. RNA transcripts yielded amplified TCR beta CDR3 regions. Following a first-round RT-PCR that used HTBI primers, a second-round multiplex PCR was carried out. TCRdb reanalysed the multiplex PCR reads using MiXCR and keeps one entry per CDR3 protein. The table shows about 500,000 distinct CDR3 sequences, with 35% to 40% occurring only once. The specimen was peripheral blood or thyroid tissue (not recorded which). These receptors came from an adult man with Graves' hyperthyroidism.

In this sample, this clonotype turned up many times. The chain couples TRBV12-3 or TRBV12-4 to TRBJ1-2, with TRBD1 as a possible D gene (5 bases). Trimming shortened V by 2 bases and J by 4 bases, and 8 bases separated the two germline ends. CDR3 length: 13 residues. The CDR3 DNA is TGTGCCAGCAGTTTAAGGGGAGGCTATGGCTACACCTTC. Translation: CASSLRGGYGYTF.

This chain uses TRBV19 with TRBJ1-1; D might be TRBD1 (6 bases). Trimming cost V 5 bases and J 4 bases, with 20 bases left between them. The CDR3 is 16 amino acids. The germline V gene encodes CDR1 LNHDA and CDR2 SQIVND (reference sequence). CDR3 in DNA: TGTGCCAGTAGTCTACGCCAGGGGAGATATTCCACTGAAGCTTTCTTT. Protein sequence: CASSLRQGRYSTEAFF.

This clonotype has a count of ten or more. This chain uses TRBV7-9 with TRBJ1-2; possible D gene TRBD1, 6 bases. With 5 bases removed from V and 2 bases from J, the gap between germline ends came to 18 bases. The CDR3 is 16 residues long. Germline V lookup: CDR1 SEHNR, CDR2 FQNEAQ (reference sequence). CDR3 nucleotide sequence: TGTGCCAGCAGCCCGCCGGGGGGGGGCCGCAACTATGGCTACACCTTC. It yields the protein CASSPPGGGRNYGYTF.

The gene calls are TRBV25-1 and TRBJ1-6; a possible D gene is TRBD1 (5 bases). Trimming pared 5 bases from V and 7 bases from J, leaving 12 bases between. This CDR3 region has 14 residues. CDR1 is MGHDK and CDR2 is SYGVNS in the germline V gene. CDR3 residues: CASSFVTENSPLHF. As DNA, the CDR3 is TGTGCCAGCAGTTTTGTGACAGAGAATTCACCCCTCCACTTT.

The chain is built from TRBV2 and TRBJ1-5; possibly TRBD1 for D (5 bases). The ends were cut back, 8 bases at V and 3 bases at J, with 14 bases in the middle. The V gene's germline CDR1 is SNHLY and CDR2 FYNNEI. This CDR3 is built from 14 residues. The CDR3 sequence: CASAVGGVNQPQHF. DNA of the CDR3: TGTGCCAGCGCCGTGGGAGGGGTCAATCAGCCCCAGCATTTT.

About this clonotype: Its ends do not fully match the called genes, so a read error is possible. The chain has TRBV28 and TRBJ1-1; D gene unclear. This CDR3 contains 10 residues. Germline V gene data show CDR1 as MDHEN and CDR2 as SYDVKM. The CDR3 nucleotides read TGTGCCAGCAGTTACGGGGTCATCGCCTTT. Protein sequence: CASSYGVIAF.

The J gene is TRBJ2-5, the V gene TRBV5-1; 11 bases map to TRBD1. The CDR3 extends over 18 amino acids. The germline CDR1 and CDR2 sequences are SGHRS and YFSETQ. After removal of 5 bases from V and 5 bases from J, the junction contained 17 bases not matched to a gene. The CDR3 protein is CASSRTGGVSGRHETQYF. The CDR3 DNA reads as TGCGCCAGCAGTCGGACAGGGGGCGTTAGCGGGAGACACGAGACCCAGTACTTC.

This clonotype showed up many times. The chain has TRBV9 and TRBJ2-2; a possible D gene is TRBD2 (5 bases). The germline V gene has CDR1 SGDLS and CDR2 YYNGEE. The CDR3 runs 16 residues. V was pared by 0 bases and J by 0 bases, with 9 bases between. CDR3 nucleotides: TGTGCCAGCAGCGTAGAGAGCGGTGCGAACACCGGGGAGCTGTTTTTT. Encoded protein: CASSVESGANTGELFF.

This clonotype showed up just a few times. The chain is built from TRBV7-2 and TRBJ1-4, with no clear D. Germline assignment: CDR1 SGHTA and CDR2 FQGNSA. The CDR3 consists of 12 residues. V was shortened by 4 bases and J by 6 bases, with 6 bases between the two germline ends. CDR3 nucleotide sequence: TGTGCCAGCAGCTCCGGGGATGAAAAACTGTTTTTT. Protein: CASSSGDEKLFF.

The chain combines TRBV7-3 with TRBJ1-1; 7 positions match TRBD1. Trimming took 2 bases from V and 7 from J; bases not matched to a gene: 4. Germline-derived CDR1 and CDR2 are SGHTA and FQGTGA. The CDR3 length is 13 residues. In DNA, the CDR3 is TGTGCCAGCAGCTTAGACAGGGATGGTGAAGCTTTCTTT. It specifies CASSLDRDGEAFF. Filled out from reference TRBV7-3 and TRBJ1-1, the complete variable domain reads GAGVSQTPSNKVTEKGKYVELRCDPISGHTALYWYRQSLGQGPEFLIYFQGTGAADDSGLPNDRFFAVRPEGSVSTLKIQRTERGDSAVYLCASSLDRDGEAFFGQGTRLTVV.

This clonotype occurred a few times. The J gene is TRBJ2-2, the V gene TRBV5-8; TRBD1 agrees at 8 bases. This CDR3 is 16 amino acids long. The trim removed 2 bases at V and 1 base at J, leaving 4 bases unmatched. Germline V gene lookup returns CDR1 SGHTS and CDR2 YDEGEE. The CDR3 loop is CASSLGQGLNTGELFF. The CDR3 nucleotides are TGTGCCAGCAGCTTAGGACAGGGCTTGAACACCGGGGAGCTGTTTTTT.

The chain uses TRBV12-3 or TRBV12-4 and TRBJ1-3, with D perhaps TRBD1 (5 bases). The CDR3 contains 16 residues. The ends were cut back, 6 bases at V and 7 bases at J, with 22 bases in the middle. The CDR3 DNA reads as TGTGCCAGCAGCTCCCCGTTGCAGGGTCGGAGGAACACCATATATTTT. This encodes CASSSPLQGRRNTIYF.

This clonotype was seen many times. This CDR3 is CASRLGQYATNEKLFF. The CDR3 region has the DNA TGCGCCAGCAGACTGGGACAGTATGCAACTAATGAAAAACTGTTTTTT. The chain links TRBV10-2 to TRBJ1-4; 7 bases agree with TRBD1. CDR3 length: 16 residues. Germline trimming cut 6 bases from V and 0 bases from J; bases unmatched to any gene: 7. The germline CDR1 and CDR2 sequences are WSHSY and SAAADI.

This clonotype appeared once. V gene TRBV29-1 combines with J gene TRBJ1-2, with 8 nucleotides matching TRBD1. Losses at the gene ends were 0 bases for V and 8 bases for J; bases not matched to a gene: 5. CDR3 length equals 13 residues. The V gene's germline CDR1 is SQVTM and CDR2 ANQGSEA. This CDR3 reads CSVEDHGQGGYTF. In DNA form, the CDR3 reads TGCAGCGTTGAAGACCACGGACAGGGAGGCTACACCTTC. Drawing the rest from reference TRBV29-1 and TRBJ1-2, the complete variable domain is SAVISQKPSRDICQRGTSLTIQCQVDSQVTMMFWYRQQPGQSLTLIATANQGSEATYESGFVIDKFPISRPNLTFSTLTVSNMSPEDSSIYLCSVEDHGQGGYTFGSGTRLTVV.

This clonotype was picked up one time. In DNA form, the CDR3 reads TGTGCCAGCAGCCTCGGGAATCTTGGTACGCAGTATTTT. Encoded protein: CASSLGNLGTQYF. This chain connects TRBV7-2 to TRBJ2-3, with D perhaps matching TRBD2 (5 bases). Deletions cut 5 bases from V and 8 bases from J, with 14 bases between. The CDR3 is 13 residues long. Germline CDR1 and CDR2: SGHTA and FQGNSA.

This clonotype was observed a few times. The DNA of the CDR3 is TGTGCCAGCAGCCAAGCAATGGGGGACTTTAACTATGGCTACACCTTC. Its protein product is CASSQAMGDFNYGYTF. The V call is TRBV7-2, the J call TRBJ1-2; D possibly corresponds to TRBD1 (5 bases). The germline V gene encodes CDR1 SGHTA and CDR2 FQGNSA. The V end lost 5 bases, the J end lost 1 base, and 17 bases lay between the germline ends. The CDR3 is 16 residues long. Looking up the rest from reference TRBV7-2 and TRBJ1-2 gives the full variable domain: GAGVSQSPSNKVTEKGKDVELRCDPISGHTALYWYRQSLGQGLEFLIYFQGNSAPDKSGLPSDRFSAERTGGSVSTLTIQRTQQEDSAVYLCASSQAMGDFNYGYTFGSGTRLTVV.

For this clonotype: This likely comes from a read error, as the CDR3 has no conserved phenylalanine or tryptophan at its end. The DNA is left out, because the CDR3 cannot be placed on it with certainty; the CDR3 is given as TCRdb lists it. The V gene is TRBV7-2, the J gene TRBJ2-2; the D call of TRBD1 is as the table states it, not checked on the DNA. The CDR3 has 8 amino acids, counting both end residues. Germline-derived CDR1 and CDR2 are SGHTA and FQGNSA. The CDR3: CASSVQGA.

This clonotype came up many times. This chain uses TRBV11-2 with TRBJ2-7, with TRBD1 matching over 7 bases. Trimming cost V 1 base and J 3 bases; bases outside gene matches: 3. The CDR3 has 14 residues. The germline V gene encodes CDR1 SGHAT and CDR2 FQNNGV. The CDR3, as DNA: TGTGCCAGCAGCTTAGTGTCAGGGGGCTACGAGCAGTACTTC. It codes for CASSLVSGGYEQYF.

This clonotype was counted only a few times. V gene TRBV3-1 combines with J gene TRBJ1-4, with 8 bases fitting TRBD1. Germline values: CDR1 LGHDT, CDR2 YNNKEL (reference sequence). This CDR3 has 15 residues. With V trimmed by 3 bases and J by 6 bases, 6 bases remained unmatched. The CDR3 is CASSHRDRGDEKLFF. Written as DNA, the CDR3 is TGTGCCAGCAGCCACAGAGACAGGGGTGATGAAAAACTGTTTTTT.

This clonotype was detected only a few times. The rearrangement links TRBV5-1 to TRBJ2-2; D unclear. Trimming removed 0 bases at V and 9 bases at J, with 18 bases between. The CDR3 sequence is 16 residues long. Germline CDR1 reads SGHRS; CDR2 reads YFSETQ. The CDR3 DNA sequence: TGCGCCAGCAGCTTGGGTTCCAGGACCCTCCTTCGGGAGCTGTTTTTT. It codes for CASSLGSRTLLRELFF.

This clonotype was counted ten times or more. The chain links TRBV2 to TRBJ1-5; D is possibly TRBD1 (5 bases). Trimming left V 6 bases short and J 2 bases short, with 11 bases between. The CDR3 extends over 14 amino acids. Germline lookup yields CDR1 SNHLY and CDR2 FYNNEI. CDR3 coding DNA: TGTGCCAGCAGAGGAGGGGAAGGCAATCAGCCCCAGCATTTT. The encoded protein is CASRGGEGNQPQHF.

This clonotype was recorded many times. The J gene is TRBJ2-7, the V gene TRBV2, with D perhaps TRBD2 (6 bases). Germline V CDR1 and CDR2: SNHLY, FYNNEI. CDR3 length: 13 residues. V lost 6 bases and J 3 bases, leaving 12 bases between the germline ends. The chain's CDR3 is CASRADYVYEQYF. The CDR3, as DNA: TGTGCCAGCAGGGCGGACTATGTCTACGAGCAGTACTTC.

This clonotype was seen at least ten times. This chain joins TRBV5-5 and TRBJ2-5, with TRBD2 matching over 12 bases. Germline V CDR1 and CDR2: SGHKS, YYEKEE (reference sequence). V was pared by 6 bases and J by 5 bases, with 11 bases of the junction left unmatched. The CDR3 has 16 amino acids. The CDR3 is CASMGTSGLRWETQYF. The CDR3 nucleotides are TGTGCCAGCATGGGGACTAGCGGGTTACGCTGGGAGACCCAGTACTTC.

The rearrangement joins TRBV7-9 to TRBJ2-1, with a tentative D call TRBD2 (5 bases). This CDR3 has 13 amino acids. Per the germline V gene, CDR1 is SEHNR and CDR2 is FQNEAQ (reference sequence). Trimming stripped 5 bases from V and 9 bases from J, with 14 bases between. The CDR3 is CASSPKGSGEQFF. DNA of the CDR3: TGTGCCAGCAGCCCGAAGGGCAGCGGTGAGCAGTTCTTC.